This T cell receptor beta chain appears in the sequencing data of a study of T cell responses to AZD1222 COVID-19 vaccine. The CDR3 is 15 residues long. Germline values: CDR1 SNHLY, CDR2 FYNNEI. J was trimmed by 4 bases and V by 2 bases; bases with no gene match: 6. Sequencing was performed with immunoSEQ multiplex PCR; in TCRdb, only in-frame clones are kept and a portion is missing. The sample includes 100,000 to 130,000 clones, 85% to 95% seen only once; the top ten take roughly 6.2%. The chain employs TRBV2 and TRBJ1-2, with 8 bases fitting TRBD1. The sequencing here drew on peripheral blood, taken 28 days after the second AZD1222 dose. The receptor was isolated from an adult who received the AZD1222 COVID-19 vaccine. The CDR3 loop is CASSERAGGGYGYTF. DNA for the CDR3: TGTGCCAGCAGTGAACGGGCAGGGGGCGGCTATGGCTACACCTTC.